The present TCR beta chain was sequenced within a study of T cells in Graves' hyperthyroidism and ophthalmopathy. Study summary: Blood was drawn when the patient was first diagnosed and still untreated.

Broader study findings: Most expanded thyroid clonotypes above 0.001 recurred in blood.

No ophthalmopathy progression within 18 months constituted stable Graves' hyperthyroidism. Reasons for excluding patients were uncontrolled infection, other autoimmune disease, pregnancy or lactation. CDR1 is DFQATT, CDR2 SNEGSKA, per germline (reference sequence). The V end was cut by 5 bases, the J end by 0 bases, with 20 bases between. The CDR3 sequence is 18 residues long. It was RNA transcripts that yielded the amplified TCR beta CDR3 regions. First-round RT-PCR of the TCR CDR3 relied on the HTBI primer set. Each CDR3 protein gets one entry after TCRdb re-called the multiplex PCR reads with MiXCR. This sample yields 650,000 to 750,000 distinct CDR3 sequences, of which 14% are seen a single time; 10% to 13% belongs to the top ten. This clonotype was counted a few times. The antigen remains unidentified.

Sequenced sample: blood. The TCR comes from a woman between 18 and 30 years old with Graves' hyperthyroidism. V and J are TRBV20-1 and TRBJ2-6; D is unresolved. The DNA of the CDR3 is TGCAGTGCTCAACCACCGGGCCCTAGGCTCTCTGGGGCCAACGTCCTGACTTTC. This translates into CSAQPPGPRLSGANVLTF.